The rows below give T cell receptor beta chains drawn from one sample of a study of radiation and T cells in renal cell carcinoma. TCRdb's table, derived via immunoSEQ multiplex PCR, lists solely in-frame clones and lacks some. The sample shows around 94,000 clones, 86% of them seen only once. This specimen consisted of blood, obtained from a patient whose treatment included radiotherapy and nephrectomy. Receptors originate from a man aged 45 to 65 with renal cell carcinoma. Both conserved end residues are part of each CDR3.

>TRBV2|TRBJ2-1
CASSQGTTWDIQNEQFF
>TRBV7-2|TRBJ2-1
CASSLEAVSSYNEQFF
>TRBV6-6|TRBJ2-5
CASRLAVAGDQETQYF
>TRBV5-4|TRBJ2-1
CASSFSGVIEQFF
>TRBV11-2|TRBJ1-1
CASSVGNTEAFF
>TRBV19|TRBJ1-2
CASSTIRTEENYGYTF
>TRBV5-1|TRBJ2-3
CASSLAYGGTGLDTQYF
>TRBV7-2|TRBJ2-7
CASSLEGSGGPSSYEQYF
>TRBV29-1|TRBJ2-7
CSVTKEGTGLYEQYF
>TRBV6-5|TRBJ1-2
CASSTGTGMFGYTF
>TRBV6-6|TRBJ2-7
CASTTGTKYYEQYF
>TRBV18|TRBJ2-6
CASSVSAVSGANVLTF
>TRBV25-1|TRBJ2-7
CASSVAGVRGEQYF
>TRBV7-9|TRBJ1-1
CASSLEYRNTEAFF
>TRBV29-1|TRBJ1-3
CSVETGQPGNTIYF
>TRBV6-1|TRBJ2-1
CASTLALGLDEQFF
>TRBV28|TRBJ2-7
CASSQPGQGNYEQYF
>TRBV6-5|TRBJ2-3
CASSYTRGHFTDTQYF
>TRBV4-1|TRBJ1-6
CASSQGKGVLQSGLHF
>TRBV27|TRBJ1-2
CASSFRRAGTGYGYTF
>TRBV7-7|TRBJ2-2
CASSPRTVATGELFF
>TRBV12-5|TRBJ2-3
CASGLGGDTQYF
>TRBV15|TRBJ2-7
CATSSPSYESYEQYF
>TRBV7-2|TRBJ2-1
CASTPPSYNEQFF
>TRBV30|TRBJ1-4
CAGSKGGEKLFF
>TRBV28|TRBJ1-5
CASSLGQFAQQPQHF